The clone carrying this TCR beta chain is a singleton in its sample. This record belongs to a study of cytomegalovirus exposure and HLA in healthy donors. Germline lookup yields CDR1 LNHNV and CDR2 YYDKDF (reference sequence). CDR3 size: 16 residues. Trimming removed 5 bases from V and 0 bases from J, with 13 bases in between. The assay was immunoSEQ multiplex PCR, and TCRdb's table has in-frame clones only and misses some. The sample comprises hundreds of thousands of clones, more than 80% of which are singletons, and roughly 0.75% rests with the top ten. The specimen was PBMCs. The origin of this receptor is a woman under 30 in good health and CMV-seronegative. The chain links TRBV15 to TRBJ2-2; perhaps TRBD1 as D (5 bases). Written as DNA, the CDR3 is TGTGCCACCAGCCGCGGACAACCCACGAACACCGGGGAGCTGTTTTTT. Translating gives CATSRGQPTNTGELFF.